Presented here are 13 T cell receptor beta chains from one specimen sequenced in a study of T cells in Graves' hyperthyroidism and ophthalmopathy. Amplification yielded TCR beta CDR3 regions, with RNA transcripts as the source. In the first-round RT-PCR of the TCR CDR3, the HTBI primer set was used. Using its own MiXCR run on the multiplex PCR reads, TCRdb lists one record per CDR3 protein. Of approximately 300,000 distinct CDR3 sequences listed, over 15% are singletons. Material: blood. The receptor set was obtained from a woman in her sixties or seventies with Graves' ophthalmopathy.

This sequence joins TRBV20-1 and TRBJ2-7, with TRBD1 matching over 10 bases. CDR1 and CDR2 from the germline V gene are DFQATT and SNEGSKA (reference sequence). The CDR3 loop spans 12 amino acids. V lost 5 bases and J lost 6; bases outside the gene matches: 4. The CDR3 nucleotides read TGCAGTGCTCCCGGGACAGGGGTCGAGCAGTACTTC. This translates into CSAPGTGVEQYF.

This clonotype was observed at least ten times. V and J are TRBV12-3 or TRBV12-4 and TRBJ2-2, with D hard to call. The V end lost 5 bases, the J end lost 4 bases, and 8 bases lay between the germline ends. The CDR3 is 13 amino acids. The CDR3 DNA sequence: TGTGCCAGCAGTCATAAGGGCACCGGGGAGCTGTTTTTT. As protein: CASSHKGTGELFF.

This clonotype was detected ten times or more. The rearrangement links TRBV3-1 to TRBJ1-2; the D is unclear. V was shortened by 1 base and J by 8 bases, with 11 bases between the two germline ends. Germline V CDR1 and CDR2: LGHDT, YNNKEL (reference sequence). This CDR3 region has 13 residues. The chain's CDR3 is CASSQGSGWGYTF. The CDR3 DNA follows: TGTGCCAGCAGCCAAGGCTCTGGTTGGGGCTACACCTTC.

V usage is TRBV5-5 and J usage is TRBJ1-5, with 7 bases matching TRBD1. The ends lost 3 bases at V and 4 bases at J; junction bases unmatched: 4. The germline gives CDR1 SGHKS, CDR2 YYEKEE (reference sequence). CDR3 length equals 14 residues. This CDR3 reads CASSWGQPNQPQHF. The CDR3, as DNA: TGTGCCAGCAGCTGGGGACAGCCAAATCAGCCCCAGCATTTT.

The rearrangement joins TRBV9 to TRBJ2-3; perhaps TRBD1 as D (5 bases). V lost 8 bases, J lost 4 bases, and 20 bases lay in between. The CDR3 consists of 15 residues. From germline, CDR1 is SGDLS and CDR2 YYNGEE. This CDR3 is CASSQGATRADTQYF. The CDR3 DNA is TGTGCCAGTTCTCAGGGCGCCACACGCGCAGATACGCAGTATTTT.

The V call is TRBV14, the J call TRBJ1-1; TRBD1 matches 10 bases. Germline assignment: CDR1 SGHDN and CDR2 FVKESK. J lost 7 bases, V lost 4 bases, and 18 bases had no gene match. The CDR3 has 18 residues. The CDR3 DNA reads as TGTGCCAGCAGCCCACCTACGGGACAGGGGCCGCGATCCCTTGAAGCTTTCTTT. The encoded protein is CASSPPTGQGPRSLEAFF. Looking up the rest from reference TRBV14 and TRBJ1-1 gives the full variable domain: EAGVTQFPSHSVIEKGQTVTLRCDPISGHDNLYWYRRVMGKEIKFLLHFVKESKQDESGMPNNRFLAERTGGTYSTLKVQPAELEDSGVYFCASSPPTGQGPRSLEAFFGQGTRLTVV.

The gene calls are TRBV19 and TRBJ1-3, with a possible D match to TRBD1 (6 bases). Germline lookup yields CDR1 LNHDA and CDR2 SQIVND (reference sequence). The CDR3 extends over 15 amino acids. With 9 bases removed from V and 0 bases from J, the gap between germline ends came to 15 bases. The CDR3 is CASLPGHISGNTIYF. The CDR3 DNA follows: TGTGCCAGCCTCCCGGGACACATCTCTGGAAACACCATATATTTT.

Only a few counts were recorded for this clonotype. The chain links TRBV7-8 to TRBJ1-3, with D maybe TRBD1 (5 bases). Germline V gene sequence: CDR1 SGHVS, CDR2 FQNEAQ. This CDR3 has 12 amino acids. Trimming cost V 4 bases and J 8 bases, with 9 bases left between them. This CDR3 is CASSWGRDTIYF. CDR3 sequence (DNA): TGTGCCAGCAGCTGGGGCCGGGACACCATATATTTT.

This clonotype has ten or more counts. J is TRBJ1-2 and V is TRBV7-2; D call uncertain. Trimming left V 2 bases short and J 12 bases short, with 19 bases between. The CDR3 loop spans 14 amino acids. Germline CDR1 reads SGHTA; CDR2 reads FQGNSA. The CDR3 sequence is CASSLNWNLGFHTF. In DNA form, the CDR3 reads TGTGCCAGCAGCTTAAACTGGAATTTGGGTTTCCACACCTTC.

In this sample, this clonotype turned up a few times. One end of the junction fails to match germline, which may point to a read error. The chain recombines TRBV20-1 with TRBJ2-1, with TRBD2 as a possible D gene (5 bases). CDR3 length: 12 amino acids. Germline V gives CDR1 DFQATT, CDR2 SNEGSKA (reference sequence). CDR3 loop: CSATWTSNEQSF. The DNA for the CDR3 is TGCAGTGCTACCTGGACTTCCAATGAGCAGTCCTTC.

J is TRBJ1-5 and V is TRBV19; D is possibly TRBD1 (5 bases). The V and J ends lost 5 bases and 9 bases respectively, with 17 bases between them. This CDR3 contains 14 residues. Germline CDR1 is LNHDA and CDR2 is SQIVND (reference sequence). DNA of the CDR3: TGTGCCAGTAGTTGGGGGACGGACCCTGTGCCCCAGCATTTT. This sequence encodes CASSWGTDPVPQHF. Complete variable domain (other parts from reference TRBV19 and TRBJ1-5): DGGITQSPKYLFRKEGQNVTLSCEQNLNHDAMYWYRQDPGQGLRLIYYSQIVNDFQKGDIAEGYSVSREKKESFPLTVTSAQKNPTAFYLCASSWGTDPVPQHFGDGTRLSIL.

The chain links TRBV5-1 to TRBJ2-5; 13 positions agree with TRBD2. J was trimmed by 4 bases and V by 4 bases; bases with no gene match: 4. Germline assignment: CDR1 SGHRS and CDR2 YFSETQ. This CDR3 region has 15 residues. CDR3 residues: CASSTSGRARETQYF. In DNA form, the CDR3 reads TGCGCCAGCAGCACTAGCGGGAGGGCCAGAGAGACCCAGTACTTC. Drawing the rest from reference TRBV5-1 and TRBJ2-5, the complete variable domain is KAGVTQTPRYLIKTRGQQVTLSCSPISGHRSVSWYQQTPGQGLQFLFEYFSETQRNKGNFPGRFSGRQFSNSRSEMNVSTLELGDSALYLCASSTSGRARETQYFGPGTRLLVL.

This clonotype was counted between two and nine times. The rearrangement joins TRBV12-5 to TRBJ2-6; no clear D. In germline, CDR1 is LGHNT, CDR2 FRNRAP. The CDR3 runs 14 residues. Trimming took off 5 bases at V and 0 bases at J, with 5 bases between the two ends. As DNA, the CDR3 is TGTGCTAGTGGTCCAATCTCTGGGGCCAACGTCCTGACTTTC. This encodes CASGPISGANVLTF.